The rows below give T cell receptor beta chains drawn from one sample of a study of beta chain features in type 1 diabetes. Only in-frame clones appear in the TCRdb table, and some are missing; sequencing was by immunoSEQ multiplex PCR. The sample has roughly 26,000 clones, 49% seen once. The sequenced material came from stem cell memory CD4+ T cells from blood. All receptors come from a man aged 25 to 45 with type 1 diabetes. The CDR3 runs from the conserved cysteine through the conserved F or W. The D gene is left open where the match is weak. Clone size is stated in some rows and not others, as once, few, many or a class when expanded.

V: TRBV5-1
size: .
D: TRBD2
J: TRBJ2-3
CDR3: CASSYAWLAGTSTDTQYF
DNA: TGCGCCAGCAGCTATGCGTGGCTAGCGGGTACTAGCACAGATACGCAGTATTTT

V: TRBV28
size: .
D: .
J: TRBJ2-5
CDR3: CASTSGGLQSETQYF
DNA: TGTGCCAGCACCTCTGGGGGGTTGCAATCAGAGACCCAGTACTTC

V: TRBV19
size: .
D: TRBD1
J: TRBJ2-7
CDR3: CASSTRTGQRSSYEQYF
DNA: TGTGCCAGTAGTACCAGGACAGGACAAAGGAGCTCCTACGAGCAGTACTTC

V: TRBV2
size: once
D: TRBD1
J: TRBJ2-5
CDR3: CASSERAGGFQETQYF
DNA: TGTGCCAGCAGTGAGAGGGCAGGGGGTTTCCAAGAGACCCAGTACTTC

V: TRBV27
size: .
D: .
J: TRBJ2-7
CDR3: CASSLTGHLSYEQYF
DNA: TGTGCCAGCAGTTTAACGGGACACCTCTCCTACGAGCAGTACTTC

V: TRBV6-1
size: .
D: .
J: TRBJ1-5
CDR3: CASSVEPGNQPQHF
DNA: TGTGCCAGCAGTGTGGAGCCTGGCAATCAGCCCCAGCATTTT

V: TRBV5-1
size: few
D: TRBD1
J: TRBJ2-1
CDR3: CASSLGFGTGGDEQFF
DNA: TGCGCCAGCAGCTTGGGGTTCGGGACAGGAGGCGATGAGCAGTTCTTC

V: TRBV13
size: once
D: .
J: TRBJ2-7
CDR3: CASSLQAGSYEQYF
DNA: TGTGCCAGCAGCTTACAGGCAGGGTCTTACGAGCAGTACTTC

V: TRBV4-1
size: few
D: TRBD2
J: TRBJ2-3
CDR3: CASSLGLAGTTQYF
DNA: TGCGCCAGCAGCCTGGGACTAGCGGGGACTACGCAGTATTTT

V: TRBV4-2
size: few
D: TRBD1
J: TRBJ1-2
CDR3: CASSQDTGGNYGYTF
DNA: TGTGCCAGCAGCCAAGATACAGGGGGTAACTATGGCTACACCTTC

V: TRBV5-1
size: .
D: TRBD1
J: TRBJ2-2
CDR3: CASKQGANLNTGELFF
DNA: TGCGCCAGCAAACAGGGGGCCAACTTGAACACCGGGGAGCTGTTTTTT

V: TRBV19
size: .
D: TRBD1
J: TRBJ1-6
CDR3: CASSIDGTGSYNSPLHF
DNA: TGTGCCAGTAGTATAGACGGGACAGGTTCCTATAATTCACCCCTCCACTTT

V: TRBV5-6
size: few
D: TRBD1
J: TRBJ2-7
CDR3: CASSLAGTVSEQYF
DNA: TGTGCCAGCAGCTTGGCCGGGACAGTCTCCGAGCAGTACTTC

V: TRBV7-9
size: .
D: .
J: TRBJ1-3
CDR3: CASSLASTLGARNTIYF
DNA: TGTGCCAGCAGCTTAGCCTCAACCCTGGGGGCTCGAAACACCATATATTTT

V: TRBV30
size: .
D: .
J: TRBJ2-1
CDR3: CAWRESNEQFF
DNA: TGTGCCTGGAGAGAGTCCAATGAGCAGTTCTTC

V: TRBV5-1
size: .
D: TRBD1
J: TRBJ2-7
CDR3: CASSQGALGEQYF
DNA: TGCGCCAGCAGCCAGGGGGCGCTGGGAGAGCAGTACTTC

V: TRBV29-1
size: .
D: TRBD1
J: TRBJ1-1
CDR3: CSASGQANTEAFF
DNA: TGCAGCGCGTCGGGACAGGCGAACACTGAAGCTTTCTTT

V: TRBV5-1
size: few
D: .
J: TRBJ2-5
CDR3: CASSLEVGAETQYF
DNA: TGCGCCAGCAGCTTGGAGGTGGGGGCAGAGACCCAGTACTTC

V: TRBV30
size: few
D: .
J: TRBJ1-2
CDR3: CAWSVPGGGLYGYTF
DNA: TGTGCCTGGAGTGTTCCTGGGGGGGGCCTCTATGGCTACACCTTC

V: TRBV25-1
size: few
D: .
J: TRBJ1-4
CDR3: CASSGPSGMGEKLFF
DNA: TGTGCCAGCAGTGGCCCCTCGGGAATGGGTGAAAAACTGTTTTTT

V: TRBV10-1
size: few
D: .
J: TRBJ1-1
CDR3: CASSAQEDAEAFF
DNA: TGCGCCAGCAGTGCACAGGAAGACGCTGAAGCTTTCTTT

V: TRBV19
size: few
D: .
J: TRBJ1-2
CDR3: CASSPTSNYGYTF
DNA: TGTGCCAGTAGTCCGACAAGTAACTATGGCTACACCTTC

V: TRBV5-1
size: few
D: TRBD2
J: TRBJ2-7
CDR3: CASSLSSLAGATYEQYF
DNA: TGCGCCAGCAGCTTGTCCTCCTTAGCGGGAGCGACCTACGAGCAGTACTTC

V: TRBV7-9
size: few
D: TRBD1
J: TRBJ2-3
CDR3: CASSLGAGQGKDTQYF
DNA: TGTGCCAGCAGCTTAGGTGCGGGACAGGGGAAAGATACGCAGTATTTT

V: TRBV19
size: few
D: .
J: TRBJ1-5
CDR3: CASMRGDMEPQHF
DNA: TGTGCCAGTATGCGGGGCGATATGGAGCCCCAGCATTTT

V: TRBV5-6
size: .
D: .
J: TRBJ1-6
CDR3: CASSTGRSYNSPLHF
DNA: TGTGCCAGCTCGACAGGACGCTCCTATAATTCACCCCTCCACTTT

V: TRBV9
size: .
D: TRBD1
J: TRBJ2-7
CDR3: CASSLTGEYEQYF
DNA: TGTGCCAGCAGCTTGACAGGGGAATACGAGCAGTACTTC

V: TRBV7-6
size: few
D: TRBD2
J: TRBJ2-7
CDR3: CASSPRLAGVNEQYF
DNA: TGTGCCAGCAGCCCCAGACTAGCGGGAGTTAACGAGCAGTACTTC

V: TRBV5-4
size: few
D: .
J: TRBJ2-5
CDR3: CASSSWTVQETQYF
DNA: TGTGCCAGCAGCTCCTGGACAGTCCAAGAGACCCAGTACTTC

V: TRBV21-1
size: .
D: .
J: TRBJ2-5
CDR3: CASSKAGGGLADKETQYF
DNA: TGTGCCAGCAGCAAAGCCGGGGGGGGACTAGCGGACAAAGAGACCCAGTACTTC

V: TRBV10-3
size: few
D: .
J: TRBJ1-1
CDR3: CATGLQGNTEAFF
DNA: TGTGCCACGGGATTACAGGGGAACACTGAAGCTTTCTTT

V: TRBV7-9
size: .
D: .
J: TRBJ1-1
CDR3: CASSLGGGGANTEAFF
DNA: TGTGCCAGCAGCTTAGGGGGAGGGGGGGCGAACACTGAAGCTTTCTTT

V: TRBV6-5
size: .
D: .
J: TRBJ2-1
CDR3: CASRTDRARENEQFF
DNA: TGTGCCAGCAGAACCGACAGAGCCCGTGAGAATGAGCAGTTCTTC

V: TRBV6-6
size: .
D: TRBD2
J: TRBJ2-7
CDR3: CASSFTSGVNSYEQYF
DNA: TGTGCCAGCAGTTTCACTAGCGGGGTGAACTCCTACGAGCAGTACTTC

V: TRBV7-7
size: .
D: TRBD1
J: TRBJ1-4
CDR3: CASSPGQGNEKLFF
DNA: TGTGCTAGCAGCCCGGGACAGGGAAATGAAAAACTGTTTTTT

V: TRBV5-1
size: .
D: .
J: TRBJ1-1
CDR3: CASRKDSEAFF
DNA: TGCGCCAGCAGAAAGGACAGTGAAGCTTTCTTT

V: TRBV10-1
size: .
D: TRBD1
J: TRBJ1-1
CDR3: CASRRLTGEAFF
DNA: TGCGCCAGCAGGCGCCTGACAGGGGAAGCTTTCTTT

V: TRBV4-2
size: .
D: TRBD1
J: TRBJ1-1
CDR3: CASSQGGTGAAFF
DNA: TGTGCCAGCAGCCAGGGGGGAACAGGGGCAGCTTTCTTT

V: TRBV6-5
size: .
D: .
J: TRBJ1-2
CDR3: CASSYSGGSTYGYTF
DNA: TGTGCCAGCAGTTACTCCGGGGGGTCGACCTATGGCTACACCTTC

V: TRBV2
size: .
D: TRBD2
J: TRBJ2-5
CDR3: CASSEAREQYF
DNA: TGTGCCAGCAGTGAAGCGCGGGAGCAGTACTTC

V: TRBV30
size: .
D: .
J: TRBJ2-2
CDR3: CAWDKGFDANTGELFF
DNA: TGTGCCTGGGACAAGGGGTTCGACGCGAACACCGGGGAGCTGTTTTTT

V: TRBV2
size: .
D: .
J: TRBJ2-3
CDR3: CASKNVRGTDTQYF
DNA: TGTGCCAGCAAGAATGTCAGGGGCACAGATACGCAGTATTTT

V: TRBV7-2
size: .
D: .
J: TRBJ1-1
CDR3: CASSLGLLRGEAFF
DNA: TGTGCCAGCAGCTTAGGGCTGCTGAGAGGAGAAGCTTTCTTT

V: TRBV5-4
size: .
D: .
J: TRBJ2-1
CDR3: CASSSGWGRYYNEQFF
DNA: TGTGCCAGCAGCTCTGGTTGGGGGAGGTATTACAATGAGCAGTTCTTC

V: TRBV7-2
size: few
D: TRBD2
J: TRBJ2-7
CDR3: CASSPEAGGYEQYF
DNA: TGTGCCAGCAGCCCAGAAGCGGGGGGCTACGAGCAGTACTTC

V: TRBV28
size: once
D: .
J: TRBJ2-7
CDR3: CASSRSTDPYEQYF
DNA: TGTGCCAGCAGTCGGTCGACTGATCCCTACGAGCAGTACTTC

V: TRBV5-1
size: few
D: TRBD1
J: TRBJ1-1
CDR3: CASSRQGSSANTEAFF
DNA: TGCGCCAGCAGCCGACAGGGGAGTTCGGCGAACACTGAAGCTTTCTTT

V: TRBV7-9
size: .
D: TRBD1
J: TRBJ2-7
CDR3: CASSPGQGGSYEQYF
DNA: TGTGCCAGCAGTCCCGGACAGGGGGGCTCCTACGAGCAGTACTTC

V: TRBV9
size: few
D: .
J: TRBJ2-5
CDR3: CASSVGQQETQYF
DNA: TGTGCCAGCAGCGTAGGCCAGCAAGAGACCCAGTACTTC

V: TRBV30
size: few
D: .
J: TRBJ2-4
CDR3: CAWSPGAKNIQYF
DNA: TGTGCCTGGAGTCCGGGAGCCAAAAACATTCAGTACTTC